The clone carrying this TCR beta chain came up a few times. Its specificity is unknown. This specimen belongs to a study of T-cell reconstitution after alpha-beta-depleted transplantation in children. With 7 bases removed from V and 2 bases from J, the gap between germline ends came to 30 bases. Germline V gene lookup returns CDR1 SQVTM and CDR2 ANQGSEA. This CDR3 spans 18 amino acids. Unique molecular identifiers featured in how the TCRbeta library was prepared. MiXCR, applied by TCRdb to the PCR reads, yields one record per CDR3 protein. This table has fewer than 550,000 distinct CDR3 sequences, about an eighth appearing once. Regarding the study as a whole: Reportedly, alpha-beta T cells present about two months post-transplant originated from several hundred expanded clones of graft origin. Day-60 TCRbeta diversity that was high in some patients was derived from surviving recipient T cells and thymic progenitors. Newly produced T cells mostly provided counts and TCRbeta diversity after one year, as hyperexpanded clones declined.

The chain combines TRBV29-1 with TRBJ2-7; tentatively, D is TRBD1 (6 bases). The sequence derives from a female patient aged 2 to 10 who had a stem cell transplant for aplastic anemia, so the T cells may come from the graft donor. This specimen was PBMCs, mostly from graft donor cells, taken 180 days after TCRalphabeta/CD19-depleted stem cell transplant. CDR3 residues: CSAPRTDPHPKDTYEQYF. The CDR3 DNA follows: TGCAGCGCGCCCCGGACAGACCCGCACCCCAAAGATACCTACGAGCAGTACTTC.